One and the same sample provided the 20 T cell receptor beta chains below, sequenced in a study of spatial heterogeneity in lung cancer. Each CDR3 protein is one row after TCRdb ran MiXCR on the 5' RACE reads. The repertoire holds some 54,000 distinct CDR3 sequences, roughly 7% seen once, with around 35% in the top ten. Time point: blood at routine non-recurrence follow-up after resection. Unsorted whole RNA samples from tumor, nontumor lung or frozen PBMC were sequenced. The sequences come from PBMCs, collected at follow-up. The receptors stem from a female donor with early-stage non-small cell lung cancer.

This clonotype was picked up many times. CDR3 nucleotides: TGTGCCAGCAGCCGACAGGCTAACTATGGCTACACCTTC. Its translation is CASSRQANYGYTF. The V and J genes are TRBV7-2 and TRBJ1-2; possible D gene TRBD1, 6 bases. Germline values: CDR1 SGHTA, CDR2 FQGNSA. The CDR3 is 13 residues long. V lost 5 bases and J lost 0, with 7 bases in between.

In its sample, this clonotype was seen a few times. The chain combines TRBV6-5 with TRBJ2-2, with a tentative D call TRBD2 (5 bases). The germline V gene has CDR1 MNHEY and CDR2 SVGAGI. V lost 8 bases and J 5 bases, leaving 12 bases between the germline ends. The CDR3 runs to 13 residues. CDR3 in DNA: TGTGCCAGCGAACGGGAAGAGACCGGGGAGCTGTTTTTT. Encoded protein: CASEREETGELFF.

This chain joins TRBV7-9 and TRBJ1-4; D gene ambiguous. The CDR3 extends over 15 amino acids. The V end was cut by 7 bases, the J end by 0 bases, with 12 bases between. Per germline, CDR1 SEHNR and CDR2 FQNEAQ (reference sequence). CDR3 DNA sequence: TGTGCCAGCACCCCAACCGGGGCAACTAATGAAAAACTGTTTTTT. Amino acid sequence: CASTPTGATNEKLFF.

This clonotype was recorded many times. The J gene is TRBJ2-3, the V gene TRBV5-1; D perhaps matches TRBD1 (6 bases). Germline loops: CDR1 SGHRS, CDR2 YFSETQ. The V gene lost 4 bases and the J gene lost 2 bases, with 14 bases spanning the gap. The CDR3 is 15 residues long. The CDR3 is CASSDSGQFTDTQYF. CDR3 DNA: TGCGCCAGCAGCGACAGTGGACAGTTCACAGATACGCAGTATTTT.

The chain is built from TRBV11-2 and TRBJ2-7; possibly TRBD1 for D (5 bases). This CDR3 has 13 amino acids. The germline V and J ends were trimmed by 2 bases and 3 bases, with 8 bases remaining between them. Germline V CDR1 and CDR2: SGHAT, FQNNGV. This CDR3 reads CASSLSQGYEQYF. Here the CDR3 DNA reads TGTGCCAGCAGCTTAAGTCAGGGCTACGAGCAGTACTTC.

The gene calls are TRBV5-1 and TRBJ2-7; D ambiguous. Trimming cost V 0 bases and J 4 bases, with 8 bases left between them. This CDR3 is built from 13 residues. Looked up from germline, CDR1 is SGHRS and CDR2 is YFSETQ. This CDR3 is CASSLEVLYEQYF. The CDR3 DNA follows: TGCGCCAGCAGCTTGGAGGTCTTGTACGAGCAGTACTTC. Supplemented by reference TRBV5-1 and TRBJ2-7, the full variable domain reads KAGVTQTPRYLIKTRGQQVTLSCSPISGHRSVSWYQQTPGQGLQFLFEYFSETQRNKGNFPGRFSGRQFSNSRSEMNVSTLELGDSALYLCASSLEVLYEQYFGPGTRLTVT.

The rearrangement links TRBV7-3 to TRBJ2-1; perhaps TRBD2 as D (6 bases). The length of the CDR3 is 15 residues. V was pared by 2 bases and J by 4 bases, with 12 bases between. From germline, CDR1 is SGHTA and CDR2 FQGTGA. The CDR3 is CASSLLSGPYNEQFF. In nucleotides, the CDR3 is TGTGCCAGCAGCTTACTTAGCGGCCCGTACAATGAGCAGTTCTTC.

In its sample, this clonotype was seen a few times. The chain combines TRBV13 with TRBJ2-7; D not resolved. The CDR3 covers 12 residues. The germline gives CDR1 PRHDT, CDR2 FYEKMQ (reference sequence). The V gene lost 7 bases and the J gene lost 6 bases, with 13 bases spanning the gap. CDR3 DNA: TGTGCCAGCACCCGATTGTTGGGCGAGCAGTACTTC. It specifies CASTRLLGEQYF.

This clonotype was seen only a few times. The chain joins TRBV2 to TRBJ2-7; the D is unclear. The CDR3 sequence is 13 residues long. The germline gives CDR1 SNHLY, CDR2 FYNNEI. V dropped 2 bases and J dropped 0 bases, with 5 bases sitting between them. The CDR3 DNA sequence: TGTGCCAGCAGTGAATTAGTCTCCTACGAGCAGTACTTC. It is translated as CASSELVSYEQYF.

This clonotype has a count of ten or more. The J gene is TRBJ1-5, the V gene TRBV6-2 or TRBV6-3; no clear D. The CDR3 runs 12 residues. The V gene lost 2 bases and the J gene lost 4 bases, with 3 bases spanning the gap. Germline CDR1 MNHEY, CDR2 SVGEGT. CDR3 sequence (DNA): TGTGCCAGCAGTTACCTGAATCAGCCCCAGCATTTT. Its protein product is CASSYLNQPQHF.

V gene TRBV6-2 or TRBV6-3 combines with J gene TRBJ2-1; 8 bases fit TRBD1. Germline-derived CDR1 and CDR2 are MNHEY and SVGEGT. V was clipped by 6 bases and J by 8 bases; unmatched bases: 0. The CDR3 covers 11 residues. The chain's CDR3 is CASRQGDEQFF. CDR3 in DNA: TGTGCCAGCAGACAGGGGGATGAGCAGTTCTTC.

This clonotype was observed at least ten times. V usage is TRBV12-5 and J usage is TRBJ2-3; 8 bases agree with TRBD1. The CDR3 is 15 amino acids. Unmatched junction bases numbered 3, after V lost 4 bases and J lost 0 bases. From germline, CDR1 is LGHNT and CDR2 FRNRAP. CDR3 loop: CASGSGQASTDTQYF. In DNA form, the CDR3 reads TGTGCTAGTGGTTCGGGACAGGCTAGCACAGATACGCAGTATTTT.

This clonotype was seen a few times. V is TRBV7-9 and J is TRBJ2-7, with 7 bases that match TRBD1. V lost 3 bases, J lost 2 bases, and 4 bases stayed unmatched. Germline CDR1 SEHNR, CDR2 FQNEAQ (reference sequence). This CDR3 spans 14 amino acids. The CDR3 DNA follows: TGTGCCAGCAGCTTGAGGGACAGACCCTACGAGCAGTACTTC. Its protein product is CASSLRDRPYEQYF. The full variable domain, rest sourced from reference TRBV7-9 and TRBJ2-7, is DTGVSQNPRHKITKRGQNVTFRCDPISEHNRLYWYRQTLGQGPEFLTYFQNEAQLEKSRLLSDRFSAERPKGSFSTLEIQRTEQGDSAMYLCASSLRDRPYEQYFGPGTRLTVT.

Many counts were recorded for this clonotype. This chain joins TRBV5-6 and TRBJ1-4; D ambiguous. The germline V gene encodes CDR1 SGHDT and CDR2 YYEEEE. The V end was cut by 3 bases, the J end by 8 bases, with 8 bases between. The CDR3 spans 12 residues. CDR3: CASSYMGEKLFF. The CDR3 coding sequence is TGTGCCAGCAGCTACATGGGAGAAAAACTGTTTTTT.

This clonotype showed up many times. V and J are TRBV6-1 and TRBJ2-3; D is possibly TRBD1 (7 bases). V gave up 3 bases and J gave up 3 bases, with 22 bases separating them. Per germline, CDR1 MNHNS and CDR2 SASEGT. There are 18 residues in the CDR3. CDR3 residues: CASSDALPRRGRTDTQYF. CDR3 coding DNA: TGTGCCAGCAGTGACGCACTACCAAGGAGGGGGCGGACAGATACGCAGTATTTT.

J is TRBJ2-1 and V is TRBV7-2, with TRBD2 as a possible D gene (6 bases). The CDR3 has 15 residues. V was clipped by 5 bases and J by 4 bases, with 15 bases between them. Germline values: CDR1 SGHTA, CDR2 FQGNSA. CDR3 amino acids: CASSLPRGAYNEQFF. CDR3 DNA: TGTGCCAGCAGCCTCCCCCGCGGGGCTTACAATGAGCAGTTCTTC.

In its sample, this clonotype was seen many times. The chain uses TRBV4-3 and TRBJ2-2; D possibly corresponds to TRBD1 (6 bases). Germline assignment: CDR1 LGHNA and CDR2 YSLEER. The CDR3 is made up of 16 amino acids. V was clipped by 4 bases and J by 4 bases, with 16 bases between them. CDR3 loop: CASSPRAGRGTGELFF. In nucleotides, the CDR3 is TGCGCCAGCAGCCCCAGGGCCGGCAGGGGCACCGGGGAGCTGTTTTTT.

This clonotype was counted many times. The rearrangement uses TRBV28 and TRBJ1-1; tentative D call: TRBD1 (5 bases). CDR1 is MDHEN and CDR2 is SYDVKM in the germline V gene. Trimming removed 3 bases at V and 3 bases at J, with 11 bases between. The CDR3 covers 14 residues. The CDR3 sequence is CASSFQGVDTEAFF. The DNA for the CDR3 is TGTGCCAGCAGTTTCCAAGGGGTTGACACTGAAGCTTTCTTT.

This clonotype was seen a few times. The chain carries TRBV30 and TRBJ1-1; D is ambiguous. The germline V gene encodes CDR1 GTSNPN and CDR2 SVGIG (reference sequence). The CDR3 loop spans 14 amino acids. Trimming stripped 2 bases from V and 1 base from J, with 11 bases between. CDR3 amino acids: CAWSPPVTNTEAFF. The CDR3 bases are TGTGCCTGGAGTCCCCCCGTGACGAACACTGAAGCTTTCTTT. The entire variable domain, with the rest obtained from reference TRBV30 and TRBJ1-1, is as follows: SQTIHQWPATLVQPVGSPLSLECTVEGTSNPNLYWYRQAAGRGLQLLFYSVGIGQISSEVPQNLSASRPQDRQFILSSKKLLLSDSGFYLCAWSPPVTNTEAFFGQGTRLTVV.

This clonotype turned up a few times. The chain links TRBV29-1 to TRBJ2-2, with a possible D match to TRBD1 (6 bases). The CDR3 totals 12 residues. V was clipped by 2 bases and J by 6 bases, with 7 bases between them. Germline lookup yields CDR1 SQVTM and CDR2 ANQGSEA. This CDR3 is CSVEQGPGELFF. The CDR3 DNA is TGCAGCGTTGAACAGGGGCCCGGGGAGCTGTTTTTT.